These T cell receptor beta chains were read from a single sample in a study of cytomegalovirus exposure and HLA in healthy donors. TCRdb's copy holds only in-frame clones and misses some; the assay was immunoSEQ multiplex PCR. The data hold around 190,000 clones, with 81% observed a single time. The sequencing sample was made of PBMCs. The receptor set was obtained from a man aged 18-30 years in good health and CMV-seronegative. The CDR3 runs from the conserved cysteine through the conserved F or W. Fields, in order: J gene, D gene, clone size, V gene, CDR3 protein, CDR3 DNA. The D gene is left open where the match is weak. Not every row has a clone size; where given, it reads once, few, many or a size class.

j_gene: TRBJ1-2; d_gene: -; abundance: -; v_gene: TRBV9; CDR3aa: CASSVQVTGYGYTF; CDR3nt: TGTGCCAGCAGCGTACAGGTTACTGGCTATGGCTACACCTTC
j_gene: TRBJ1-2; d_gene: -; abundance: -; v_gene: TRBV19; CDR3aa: CASSTRTDYGYTF; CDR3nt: TGTGCCAGTAGTACCCGGACAGACTATGGCTACACCTTC
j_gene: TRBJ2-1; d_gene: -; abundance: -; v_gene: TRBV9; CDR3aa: CASSVSGGPHNEQFF; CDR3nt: TGTGCCAGCAGCGTGTCGGGGGGCCCGCACAATGAGCAGTTCTTC
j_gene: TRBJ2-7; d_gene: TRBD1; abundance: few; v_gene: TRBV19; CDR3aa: CASADRVTYEQYF; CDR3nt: TGTGCCAGTGCGGACAGGGTAACCTACGAGCAGTACTTC
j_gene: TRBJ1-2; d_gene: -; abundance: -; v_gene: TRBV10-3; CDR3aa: CAIRVRTDLLRYGYTF; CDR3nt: TGTGCCATCAGGGTTAGGACGGACTTATTGCGCTATGGCTACACCTTC
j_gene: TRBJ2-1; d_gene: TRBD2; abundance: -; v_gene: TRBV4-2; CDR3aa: CASSHGAGGNDEQFF; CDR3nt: TGTGCCAGCAGCCATGGAGCGGGAGGTAACGATGAGCAGTTCTTC
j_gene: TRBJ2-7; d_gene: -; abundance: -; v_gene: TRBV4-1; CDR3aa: CASSPSGQYDEQYF; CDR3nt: TGCGCCAGCAGCCCATCGGGTCAGTATGACGAGCAGTACTTC
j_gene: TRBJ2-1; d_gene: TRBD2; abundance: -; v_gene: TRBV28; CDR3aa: CASWRGTSGSQDNEQFF; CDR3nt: TGTGCCAGCTGGCGAGGGACTAGCGGGAGTCAGGACAATGAGCAGTTCTTC
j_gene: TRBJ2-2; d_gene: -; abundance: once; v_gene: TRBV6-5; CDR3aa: CASSYSRDTGELFF; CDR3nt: TGTGCCAGCAGTTACTCCCGCGACACCGGGGAGCTGTTTTTT
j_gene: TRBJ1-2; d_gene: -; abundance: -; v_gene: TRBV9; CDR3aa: CASSASHAARVNDYGYTF; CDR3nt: TGTGCCAGCAGCGCCTCCCACGCAGCCAGGGTTAATGACTATGGCTACACCTTC
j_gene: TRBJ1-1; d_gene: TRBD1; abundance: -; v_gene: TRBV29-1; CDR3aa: CSAGEGADSTEAFF; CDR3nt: TGCAGCGCGGGCGAGGGGGCAGATAGCACTGAAGCTTTCTTT
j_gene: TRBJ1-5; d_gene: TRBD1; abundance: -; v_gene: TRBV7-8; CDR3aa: CASSLTGGYQPQHF; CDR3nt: TGTGCCAGCAGCTTGACAGGGGGCTATCAGCCCCAGCATTTT
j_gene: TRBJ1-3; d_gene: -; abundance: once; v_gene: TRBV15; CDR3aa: CATSRANPNRVLGNTIYF; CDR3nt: TGTGCCACCAGCAGAGCTAACCCTAACAGGGTCCTCGGAAACACCATATATTTT
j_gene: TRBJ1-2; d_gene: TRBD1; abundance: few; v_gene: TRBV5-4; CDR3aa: CASSRPGTDYSGYTF; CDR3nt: TGTGCCAGCAGCCGGCCCGGGACAGATTATAGTGGCTACACCTTC
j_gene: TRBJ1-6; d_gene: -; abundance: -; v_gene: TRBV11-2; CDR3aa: CASSLAGADNSPLHF; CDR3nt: TGTGCCAGCAGCTTAGCAGGGGCAGATAATTCACCCCTCCACTTT
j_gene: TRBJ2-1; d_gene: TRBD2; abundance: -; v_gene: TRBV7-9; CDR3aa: CASSSDPSGRPYYNEQFF; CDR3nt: TGTGCCAGCAGCTCGGACCCTAGCGGGAGGCCCTACTACAATGAGCAGTTCTTC
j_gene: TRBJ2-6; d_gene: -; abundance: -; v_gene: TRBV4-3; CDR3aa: CASSQEWRFSGANVLTF; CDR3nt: TGCGCCAGCAGCCAAGAATGGAGATTCTCTGGGGCCAACGTCCTGACTTTC
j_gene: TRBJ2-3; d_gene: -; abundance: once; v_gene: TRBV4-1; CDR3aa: CASSRSSTDTQYF; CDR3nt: TGCGCCAGCAGCCGTTCTAGCACAGATACGCAGTATTTT
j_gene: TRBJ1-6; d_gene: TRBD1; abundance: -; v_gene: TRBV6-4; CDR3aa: CASSDSTGFSSPLHF; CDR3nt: TGTGCCAGCAGTGACTCGACAGGGTTTAGTTCACCCCTCCACTTT
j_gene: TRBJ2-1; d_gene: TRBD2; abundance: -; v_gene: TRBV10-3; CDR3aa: CAISRGTSKTGNEQFF; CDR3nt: TGTGCCATCAGTAGGGGGACTAGTAAGACAGGCAATGAGCAGTTCTTC
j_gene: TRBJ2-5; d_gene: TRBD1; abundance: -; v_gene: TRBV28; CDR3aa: CATTGSGRETQYF; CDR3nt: TGTGCCACGACAGGGTCGGGTAGAGAGACCCAGTACTTC
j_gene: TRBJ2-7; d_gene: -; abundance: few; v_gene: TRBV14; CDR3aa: CASSQDVYEQYF; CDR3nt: TGTGCCAGCAGCCAAGATGTATACGAGCAGTACTTC
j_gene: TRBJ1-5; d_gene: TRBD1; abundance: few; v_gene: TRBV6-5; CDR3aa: CASRGTGNGQPQHF; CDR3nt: TGTGCCAGCAGGGGGACAGGGAACGGTCAGCCCCAGCATTTT
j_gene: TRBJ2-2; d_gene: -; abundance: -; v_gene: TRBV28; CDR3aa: CASSFHRNTGELFF; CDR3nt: TGTGCCAGCAGTTTCCACAGGAACACCGGGGAGCTGTTTTTT
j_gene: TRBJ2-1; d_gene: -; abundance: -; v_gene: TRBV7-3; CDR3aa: CASSLTIARRAYSEQFF; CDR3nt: TGTGCCAGCAGCTTAACTATTGCCCGCAGGGCCTACAGTGAGCAGTTCTTC
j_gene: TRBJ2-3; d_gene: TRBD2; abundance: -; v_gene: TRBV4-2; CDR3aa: CASSQVGGPAGVSLDTQYF; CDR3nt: TGTGCCAGCAGCCAAGTTGGGGGCCCAGCGGGAGTTTCTTTGGATACGCAGTATTTT
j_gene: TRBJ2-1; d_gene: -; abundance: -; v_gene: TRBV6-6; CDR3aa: CASSYSRQGYNEQFF; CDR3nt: TGTGCCAGCAGTTACTCGCGGCAGGGGTACAATGAGCAGTTCTTC
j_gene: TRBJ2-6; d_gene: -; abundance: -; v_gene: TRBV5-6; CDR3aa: CASSLRSQGLLSVLTF; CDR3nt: TGTGCCAGCAGCTTAAGATCCCAGGGACTGCTGAGCGTCCTGACTTTC
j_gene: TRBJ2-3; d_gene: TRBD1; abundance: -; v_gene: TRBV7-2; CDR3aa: CASSSGTGLGADTQYF; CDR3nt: TGTGCCAGCAGCTCCGGGACAGGGTTAGGGGCAGATACGCAGTATTTT
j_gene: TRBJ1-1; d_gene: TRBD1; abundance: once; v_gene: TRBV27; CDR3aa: CASSTLDRANTEAFF; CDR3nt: TGTGCCAGCAGTACATTGGACAGGGCGAACACTGAAGCTTTCTTT
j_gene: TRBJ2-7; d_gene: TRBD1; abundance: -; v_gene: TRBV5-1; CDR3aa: CASTGQGPYEQYF; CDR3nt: TGCGCCAGCACGGGACAGGGCCCCTACGAGCAGTACTTC
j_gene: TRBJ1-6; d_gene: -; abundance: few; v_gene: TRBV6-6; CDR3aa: CASSSTISSYNSPLHF; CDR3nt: TGTGCCAGCAGTTCCACCATTAGCTCCTATAATTCACCCCTCCACTTT
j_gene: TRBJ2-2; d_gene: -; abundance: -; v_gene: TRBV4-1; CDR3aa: CASSQVTLPSDRTQDTGELFF; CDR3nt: TGCGCCAGCAGCCAAGTGACCCTACCTTCAGACAGGACTCAGGATACCGGGGAGCTGTTTTTT
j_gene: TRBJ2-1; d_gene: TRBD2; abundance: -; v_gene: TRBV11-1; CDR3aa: CASSSTSGSSYNEQFF; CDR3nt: TGTGCCAGCAGCTCTACTAGCGGGAGCTCCTACAATGAGCAGTTCTTC
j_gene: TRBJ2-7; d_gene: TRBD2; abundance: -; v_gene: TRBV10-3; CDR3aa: CAISDLQGTSGPVREQYF; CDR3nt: TGTGCCATCAGTGACCTCCAAGGGACTAGCGGGCCCGTAAGGGAGCAGTACTTC
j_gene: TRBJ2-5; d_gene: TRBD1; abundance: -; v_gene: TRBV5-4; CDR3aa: CASSFRGRETQYF; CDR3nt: TGTGCCAGCAGCTTCAGGGGGAGAGAGACCCAGTACTTC
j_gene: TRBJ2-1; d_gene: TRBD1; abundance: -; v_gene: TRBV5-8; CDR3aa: CASNILQGAVYNEQFF; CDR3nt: TGTGCCAGCAACATACTCCAGGGGGCGGTCTACAATGAGCAGTTCTTC
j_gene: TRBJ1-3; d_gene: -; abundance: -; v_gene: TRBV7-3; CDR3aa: CASSLLNIGGAPGNTIYF; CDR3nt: TGTGCCAGCAGCTTACTGAATATCGGAGGGGCGCCTGGAAACACCATATATTTT
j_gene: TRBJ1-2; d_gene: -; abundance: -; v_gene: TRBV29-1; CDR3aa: CSVERSGINYGYTF; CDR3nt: TGCAGCGTTGAACGCTCAGGGATTAACTATGGCTACACCTTC
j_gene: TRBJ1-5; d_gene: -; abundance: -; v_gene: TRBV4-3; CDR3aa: CASSSHIREPQHF; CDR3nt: TGCGCCAGCAGCTCACACATCAGGGAGCCCCAGCATTTT
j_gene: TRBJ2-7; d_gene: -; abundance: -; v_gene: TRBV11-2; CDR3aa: CASSSAYRVMYEQYF; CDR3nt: TGTGCCAGCAGCTCCGCTTACAGGGTGATGTACGAGCAGTACTTC
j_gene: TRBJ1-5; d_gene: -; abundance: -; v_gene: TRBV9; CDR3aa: CASSSGSNQPQHF; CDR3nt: TGTGCCAGCAGCTCGGGTAGCAATCAGCCCCAGCATTTT
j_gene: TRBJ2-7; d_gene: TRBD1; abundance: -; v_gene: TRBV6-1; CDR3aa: CASSVGTAYEQYF; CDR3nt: TGTGCCAGCAGTGTGGGGACAGCCTACGAGCAGTACTTC
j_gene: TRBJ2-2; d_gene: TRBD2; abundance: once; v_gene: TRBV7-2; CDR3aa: CASSIGGAGGELFF; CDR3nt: TGTGCCAGCAGCATCGGGGGGGCTGGCGGGGAGCTGTTTTTT
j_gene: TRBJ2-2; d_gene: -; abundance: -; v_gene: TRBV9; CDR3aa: CASSPGLALNTGELFF; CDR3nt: TGTGCCAGCAGCCCGGGGCTAGCGTTGAACACCGGGGAGCTGTTTTTT
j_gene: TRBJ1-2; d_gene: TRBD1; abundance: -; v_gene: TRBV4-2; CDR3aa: CASSQVGTGNDYGYTF; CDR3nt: TGTGCCAGCAGCCAAGTGGGGACAGGGAATGACTATGGCTACACCTTC
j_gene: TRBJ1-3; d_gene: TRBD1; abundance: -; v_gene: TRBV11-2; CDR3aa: CASSLYADRSRPGNTIYF; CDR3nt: TGTGCCAGCAGCTTATACGCGGACAGGTCGCGACCGGGAAACACCATATATTTT
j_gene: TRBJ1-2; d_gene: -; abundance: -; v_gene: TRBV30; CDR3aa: CAWSSGPNNYGYTF; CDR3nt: TGTGCCTGGAGTTCAGGCCCGAACAACTATGGCTACACCTTC
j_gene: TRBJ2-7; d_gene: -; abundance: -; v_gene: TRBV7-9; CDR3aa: CASSCVPLEGWCEDYEQYF; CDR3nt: TGTGCCAGCAGCTGTGTGCCCCTCGAGGGTTGGTGTGAGGACTACGAGCAGTACTTC
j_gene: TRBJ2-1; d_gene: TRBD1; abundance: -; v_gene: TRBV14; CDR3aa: CASSQDLARGRVNEQFF; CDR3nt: TGTGCCAGCAGCCAAGATCTTGCCAGGGGGCGAGTAAATGAGCAGTTCTTC
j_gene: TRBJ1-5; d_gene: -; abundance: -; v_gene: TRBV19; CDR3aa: CASSPAGSNQPQHF; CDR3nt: TGTGCCAGTAGTCCGGCAGGGAGCAATCAGCCCCAGCATTTT
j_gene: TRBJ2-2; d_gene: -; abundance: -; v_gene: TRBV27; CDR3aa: CASMGSGGNTGELFF; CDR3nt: TGTGCCAGCATGGGGTCGGGGGGCAACACCGGGGAGCTGTTTTTT
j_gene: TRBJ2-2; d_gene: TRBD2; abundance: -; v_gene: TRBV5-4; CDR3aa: CASSLWGLANTGELFF; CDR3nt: TGTGCCAGCAGTCTTTGGGGACTAGCGAACACCGGGGAGCTGTTTTTT
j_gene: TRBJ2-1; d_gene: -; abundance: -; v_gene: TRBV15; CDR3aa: CATSRDTENEQFF; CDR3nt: TGTGCCACCAGCAGAGATACGGAGAATGAGCAGTTCTTC
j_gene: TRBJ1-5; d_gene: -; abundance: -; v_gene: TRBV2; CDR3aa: CASSETESNQPQHF; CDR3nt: TGTGCCAGCAGTGAGACAGAGAGCAATCAGCCCCAGCATTTT
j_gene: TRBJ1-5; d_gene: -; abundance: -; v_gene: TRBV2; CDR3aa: CASSEALLTRQGPQPQHF; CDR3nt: TGTGCCAGCAGTGAAGCGCTCCTCACACGGCAGGGCCCTCAGCCCCAGCATTTT
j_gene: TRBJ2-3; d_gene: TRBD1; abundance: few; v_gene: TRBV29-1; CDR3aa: CSVAGTGERLSTDTQYF; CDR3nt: TGCAGCGTAGCCGGGACAGGGGAAAGGCTTAGCACAGATACGCAGTATTTT
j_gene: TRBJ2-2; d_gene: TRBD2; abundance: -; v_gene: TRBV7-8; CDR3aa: CASSLALAGVTGELFF; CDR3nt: TGTGCCAGCAGCTTAGCACTAGCGGGGGTCACCGGGGAGCTGTTTTTT
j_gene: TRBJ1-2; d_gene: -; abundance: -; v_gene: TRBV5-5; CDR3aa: CASSPLTGVLNWGYTF; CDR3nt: TGTGCCAGCAGCCCTCTCACGGGGGTTCTAAACTGGGGCTACACCTTC